One T cell receptor beta chain is described in this entry. This clonotype came up many times. Its recognized antigen is unknown. No much larger clone exists at a distance of one base, and base qualities are not known. V is pared back by 0 bases and J by 0 bases, with 12 bases lying between the germline termini. Based on the germline V gene (reference sequence), the CDR1 and CDR2 sequences are LNHNV and YYDKDF. The CDR3 contains 17 residues, cysteine and phenylalanine counted. Only CDR3 DNA remains: 51 bases, in frame from the first base. The sample originates from a study of CD8+CD57+ T cells in acquired aplastic anemia (dated by TCRdb to between 2017 and 2018). Concerning the study at large: A mean of around 3.2 ug of DNA, ranging from roughly 0.18 to 30 ug, was extracted from sorted CD4+ and CD8+ cells. CD8+CD57+ expansion was defined as frequency above the mean frequency observed in healthy subjects. The full study reports these points: Between patients and healthy controls, no significant difference in CD8+ Simpson's diversity was found (P=0.060). Around 27 CD8+ CDR3 sequences were found to be shared between patients and controls, but these sequences appeared to be highly expressed in patients and within the immunodominant clones of the patients.

Genomic DNA served as template for TCR beta VDJ combination and CDR3 sequence profiling. TCR repertoire sequencing was run on an Illumina HiSeq 2000. As for how the authors treated the data: TRBV/TRBJ rearrangement plots, CDR3 size and DJ length profiles, and Simpson's diversity index were used to evaluate the repertoires. Whichever DNA sequence was most abundant in the deep sequencing data was defined as the immunodominant clone. CDR3 amino acid sequences were checked for sharing between subjects and were compared against published repertoires and the VDJdb database. Using fastp at Q25 and MiXCR, TCRdb reprocessed the public reads and kept productive beta chains. Every entry covers one CDR3 protein and lists the most common genes and DNA from its rows. The V and J calls shown here were made by TCRdb, not taken from the authors' results. Across this sample there are around 200,000 distinct CDR3 sequences, with approximately 48% seen only once. Of the sample, around a tenth falls within the top ten clones.

The patients picked for sequencing were ones in whom flow cytometry had shown an expansion of CD8+CD57+ cells. Every patient had a diagnosis of severe acquired aplastic anemia based on International Study of Aplastic Anemia and Agranulocytosis and Camitta criteria. No therapy had been received by the patients at the time of blood sampling. TCR repertoires of sorted CD4+ and CD8+ blood T cells from severe aplastic anemia patients and healthy subjects were deep-sequenced in the study. Patients were enrolled in the USA under clinicaltrials.gov protocols 00001620, 01623167, 00001397, 00071045, 00081523 and 00961064. Ficoll-Paque density gradient centrifugation was used to isolate peripheral blood mononuclear cells. Before DNA extraction, CD4+ and CD8+ T cells were sorted with FACS or magnetic beads.

Specimen: sorted CD4+, CD8+, or CD8+CD57+ T cells (not recorded which) from PBMCs. The sequence joins TRBV15 to TRBJ1-5; no D gene is confidently identified. This receptor was identified in a human donor with aplastic anemia. The DNA sequence is given as TGTGCCACCAGCAGAGATCGGACGGTGTATAGCAATCAGCCCCAGCATTTT. This codes for CATSRDRTVYSNQPQHF.